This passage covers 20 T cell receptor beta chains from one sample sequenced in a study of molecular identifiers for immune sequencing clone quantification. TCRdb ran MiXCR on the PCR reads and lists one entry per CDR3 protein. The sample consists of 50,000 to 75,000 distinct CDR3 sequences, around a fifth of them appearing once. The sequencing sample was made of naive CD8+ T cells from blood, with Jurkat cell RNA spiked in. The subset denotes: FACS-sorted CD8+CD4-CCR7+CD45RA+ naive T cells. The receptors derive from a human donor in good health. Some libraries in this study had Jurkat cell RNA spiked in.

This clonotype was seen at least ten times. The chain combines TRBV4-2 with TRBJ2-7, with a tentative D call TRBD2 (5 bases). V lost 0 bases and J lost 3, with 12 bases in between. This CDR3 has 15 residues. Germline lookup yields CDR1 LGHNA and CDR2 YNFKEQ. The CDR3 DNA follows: TGTGCCAGCAGCCAAGATCTAGGGAGCTACTACGAGCAGTACTTC. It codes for CASSQDLGSYYEQYF.

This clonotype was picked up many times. The CDR3 spells CASSQDRFNQPQHF. The CDR3 DNA sequence: TGCGCCAGCAGCCAAGATCGGTTCAATCAGCCCCAGCATTTT. The gene calls are TRBV4-3 and TRBJ1-5, with unresolved D. CDR3 length: 14 residues. Trimming took 0 bases from V and 3 from J, leaving 6 bases between them. Germline values: CDR1 LGHNA, CDR2 YSLEER.

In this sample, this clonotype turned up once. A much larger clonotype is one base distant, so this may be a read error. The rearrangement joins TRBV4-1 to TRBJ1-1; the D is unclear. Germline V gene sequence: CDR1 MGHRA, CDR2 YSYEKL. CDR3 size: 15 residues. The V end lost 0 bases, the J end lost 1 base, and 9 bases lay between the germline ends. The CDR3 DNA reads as TGCGCCAGCAGCCAAGAGGTCGGCTCGAACACTGAAGCTTTCTTT. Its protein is CASSQEVGSNTEAFF.

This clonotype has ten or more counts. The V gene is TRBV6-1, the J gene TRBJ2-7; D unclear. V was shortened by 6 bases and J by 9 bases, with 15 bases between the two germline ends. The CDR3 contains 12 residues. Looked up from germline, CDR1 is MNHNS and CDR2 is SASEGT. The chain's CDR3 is CASRSTLSPQYF. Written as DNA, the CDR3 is TGTGCCAGCAGATCCACACTGAGCCCGCAGTACTTC.

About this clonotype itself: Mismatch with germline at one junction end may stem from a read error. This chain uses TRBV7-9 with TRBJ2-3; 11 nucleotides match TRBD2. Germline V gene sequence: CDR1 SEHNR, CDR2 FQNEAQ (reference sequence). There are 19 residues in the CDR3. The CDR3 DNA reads TGTTCCAGCAGCTTACCCACGGGGGTGCTAGCGGGAGGAACAGATACGCAGTATTTT. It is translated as CSSSLPTGVLAGGTDTQYF.

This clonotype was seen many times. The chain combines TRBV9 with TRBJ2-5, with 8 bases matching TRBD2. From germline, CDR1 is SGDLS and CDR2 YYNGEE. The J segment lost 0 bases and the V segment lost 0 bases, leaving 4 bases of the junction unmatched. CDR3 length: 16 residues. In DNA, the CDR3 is TGTGCCAGCAGCGTAGGGGCAGCGGGAGACCAAGAGACCCAGTACTTC. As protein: CASSVGAAGDQETQYF.

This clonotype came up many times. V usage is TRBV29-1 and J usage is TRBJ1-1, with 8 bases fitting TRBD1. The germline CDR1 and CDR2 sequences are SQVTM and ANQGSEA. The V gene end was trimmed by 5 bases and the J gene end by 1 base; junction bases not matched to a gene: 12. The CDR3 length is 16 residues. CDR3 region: CSVCFPYGQGNTEAFF. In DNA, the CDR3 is TGCAGCGTTTGTTTTCCTTATGGACAGGGGAACACTGAAGCTTTCTTT.

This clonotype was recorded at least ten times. The DNA for the CDR3 is TGCAGTGCTAGAGATTTCTTACGTCCGCAGGGGTCGAACACTGAAGCTTTCTTT. Translation gives CSARDFLRPQGSNTEAFF. V and J are TRBV20-1 and TRBJ1-1, with D maybe TRBD1 (6 bases). The V end lost 0 bases, the J end lost 1 base, and 21 bases lay between the germline ends. Germline-derived CDR1 and CDR2 are DFQATT and SNEGSKA (reference sequence). This CDR3 spans 18 amino acids.

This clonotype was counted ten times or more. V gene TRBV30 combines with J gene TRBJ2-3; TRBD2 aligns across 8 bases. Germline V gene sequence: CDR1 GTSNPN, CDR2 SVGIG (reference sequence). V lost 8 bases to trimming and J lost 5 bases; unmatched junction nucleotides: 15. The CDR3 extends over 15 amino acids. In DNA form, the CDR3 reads TGTGCCGGAGACACCAGCGGGAGTGGAGGAGATACGCAGTATTTT. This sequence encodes CAGDTSGSGGDTQYF.

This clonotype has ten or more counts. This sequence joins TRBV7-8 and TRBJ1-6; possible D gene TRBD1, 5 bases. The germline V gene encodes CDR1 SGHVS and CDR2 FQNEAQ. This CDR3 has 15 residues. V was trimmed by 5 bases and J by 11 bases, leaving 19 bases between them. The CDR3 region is CASSQTRGGFAPLHF. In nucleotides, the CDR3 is TGTGCCAGCAGCCAAACCCGGGGGGGTTTTGCACCCCTCCACTTT.

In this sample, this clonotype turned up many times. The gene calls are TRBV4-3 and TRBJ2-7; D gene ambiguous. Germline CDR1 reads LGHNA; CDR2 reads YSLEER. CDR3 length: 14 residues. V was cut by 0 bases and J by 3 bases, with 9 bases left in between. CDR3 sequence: CASSQDYKGYEQYF. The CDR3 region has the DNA TGCGCCAGCAGCCAAGATTATAAGGGCTACGAGCAGTACTTC.

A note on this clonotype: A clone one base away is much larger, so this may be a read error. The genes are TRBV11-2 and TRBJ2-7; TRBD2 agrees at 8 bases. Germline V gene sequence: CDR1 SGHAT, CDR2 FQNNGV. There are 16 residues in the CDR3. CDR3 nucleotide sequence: TGTGCCAGCAGCTTAAGGTCTAGCGGGCCTAACGGGGAGCAGTGCTTC. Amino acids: CASSLRSSGPNGEQCF.

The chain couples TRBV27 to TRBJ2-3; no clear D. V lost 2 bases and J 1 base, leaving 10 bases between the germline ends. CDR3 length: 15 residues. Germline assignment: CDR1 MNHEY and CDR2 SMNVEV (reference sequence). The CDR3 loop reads CASSLGLGCTDTQYF. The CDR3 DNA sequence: TGTGCCAGCAGTTTAGGCCTGGGGTGCACAGATACGCAGTATTTT.

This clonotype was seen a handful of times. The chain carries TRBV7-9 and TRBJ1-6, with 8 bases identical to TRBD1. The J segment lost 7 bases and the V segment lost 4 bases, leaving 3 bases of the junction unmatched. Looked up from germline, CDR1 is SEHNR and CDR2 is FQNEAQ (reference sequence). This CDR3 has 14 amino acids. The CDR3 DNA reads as TGTGCCAGCAGCTACGGGACAGGAAATTCACCCCTCCACTTT. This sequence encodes CASSYGTGNSPLHF.

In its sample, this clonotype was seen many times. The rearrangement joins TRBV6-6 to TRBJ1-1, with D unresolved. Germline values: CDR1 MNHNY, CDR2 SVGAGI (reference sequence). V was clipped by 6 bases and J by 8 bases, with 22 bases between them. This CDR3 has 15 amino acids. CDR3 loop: CASRWTLVGGSEAFF. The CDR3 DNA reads TGTGCCAGCAGATGGACCCTGGTCGGCGGATCGGAAGCTTTCTTT.

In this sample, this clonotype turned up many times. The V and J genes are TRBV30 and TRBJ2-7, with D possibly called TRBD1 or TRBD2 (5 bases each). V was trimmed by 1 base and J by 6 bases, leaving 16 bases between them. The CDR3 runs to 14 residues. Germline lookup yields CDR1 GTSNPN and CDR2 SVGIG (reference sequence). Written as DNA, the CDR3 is TGTGCCTGGAGTGGTCCGGGACCGGCCCTCGAGCAGTACTTC. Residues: CAWSGPGPALEQYF. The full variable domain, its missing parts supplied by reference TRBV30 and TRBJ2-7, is SQTIHQWPATLVQPVGSPLSLECTVEGTSNPNLYWYRQAAGRGLQLLFYSVGIGQISSEVPQNLSASRPQDRQFILSSKKLLLSDSGFYLCAWSGPGPALEQYFGPGTRLTVT.

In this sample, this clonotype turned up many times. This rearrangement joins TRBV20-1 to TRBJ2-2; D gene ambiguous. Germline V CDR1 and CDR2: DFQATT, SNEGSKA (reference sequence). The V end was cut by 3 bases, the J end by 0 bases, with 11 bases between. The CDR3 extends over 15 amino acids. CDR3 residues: CSASPPQANTGELFF. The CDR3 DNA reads TGCAGTGCTAGTCCTCCGCAGGCGAACACCGGGGAGCTGTTTTTT.

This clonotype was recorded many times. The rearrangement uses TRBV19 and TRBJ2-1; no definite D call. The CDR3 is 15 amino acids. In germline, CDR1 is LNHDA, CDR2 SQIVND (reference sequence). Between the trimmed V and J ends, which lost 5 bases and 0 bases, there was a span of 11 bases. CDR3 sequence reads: CASSPLASSYNEQFF. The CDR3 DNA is TGTGCCAGTAGTCCTCTGGCTAGCTCCTACAATGAGCAGTTCTTC.

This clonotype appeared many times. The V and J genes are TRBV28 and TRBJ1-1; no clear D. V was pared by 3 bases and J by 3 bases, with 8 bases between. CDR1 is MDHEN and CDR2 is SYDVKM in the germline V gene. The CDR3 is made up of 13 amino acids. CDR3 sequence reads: CASSFLAYTEAFF. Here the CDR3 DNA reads TGTGCCAGCAGTTTCTTGGCGTACACTGAAGCTTTCTTT.

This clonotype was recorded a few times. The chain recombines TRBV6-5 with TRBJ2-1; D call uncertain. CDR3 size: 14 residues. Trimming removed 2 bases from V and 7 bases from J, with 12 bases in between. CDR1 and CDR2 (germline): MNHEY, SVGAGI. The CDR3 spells CASSYAARPNEQFF. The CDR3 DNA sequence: TGTGCCAGCAGTTACGCTGCCAGGCCGAATGAGCAGTTCTTC.